A single sample gave rise to the 14 T cell receptor beta chains below, sequenced in a study of blood T cell repertoires in COVID-19. Clones were read by immunoSEQ multiplex PCR, and TCRdb kept only the in-frame ones, dropping some. The sample shows about 64,000 clones, 88% of them seen only once. Sequences were obtained from peripheral blood. These receptors were taken from a woman aged 60-75 years with COVID-19, enrolled during active disease.

The CDR3 DNA reads TGCAGCATATTGACAGGGGGGACCTACGAGCAGTACTTC. Its protein product is CSILTGGTYEQYF. V gene TRBV29-1 combines with J gene TRBJ2-7; 9 nucleotides agree with TRBD1. Germline V gene lookup returns CDR1 SQVTM and CDR2 ANQGSEA. Trimming at V came to 8 bases and at J to 2 bases, leaving 7 bases not matched to a gene. The CDR3 contains 13 residues.

The rearrangement uses TRBV5-1 and TRBJ1-4; 7 nucleotides align to TRBD1. Trimming took 4 bases from V and 0 from J; bases not matched to a gene: 6. From germline, CDR1 is SGHRS and CDR2 YFSETQ. The CDR3 extends over 16 amino acids. The CDR3 nucleotides read TGCGCCAGCAGCCTGGGACAGCGTGCAACTAATGAAAAACTGTTTTTT. It codes for CASSLGQRATNEKLFF. The full variable domain, completed using reference TRBV5-1 and TRBJ1-4, is KAGVTQTPRYLIKTRGQQVTLSCSPISGHRSVSWYQQTPGQGLQFLFEYFSETQRNKGNFPGRFSGRQFSNSRSEMNVSTLELGDSALYLCASSLGQRATNEKLFFGSGTQLSVL.

The V gene is TRBV28, the J gene TRBJ2-6; D is perhaps TRBD1 (5 bases). There are 20 residues in the CDR3. The germline CDR1 and CDR2 sequences are MDHEN and SYDVKM. V lost 8 bases to trimming and J lost 0 bases, with 26 bases between them. CDR3 sequence reads: CASFSANRQGELSGANVLTF. The DNA of the CDR3 is TGTGCCAGCTTCTCGGCAAACCGGCAGGGCGAACTCTCTGGGGCCAACGTCCTGACTTTC.

Here the CDR3 reads CASSLAGDGSYNSPLHF. The CDR3 region has the DNA TGTGCCAGCAGCTTAGCAGGGGATGGGTCCTATAATTCACCCCTCCACTTT. The rearrangement links TRBV7-9 to TRBJ1-6, with D possibly matching TRBD1 (5 bases). The CDR3 consists of 17 residues. From germline, CDR1 is SEHNR and CDR2 FQNEAQ (reference sequence). Trimming shortened V by 0 bases and J by 1 base, and 10 bases separated the two germline ends. The full variable domain, in which reference TRBV7-9 and TRBJ1-6 provide the parts outside the CDR3, is DTGVSQNPRHKITKRGQNVTFRCDPISEHNRLYWYRQTLGQGPEFLTYFQNEAQLEKSRLLSDRFSAERPKGSFSTLEIQRTEQGDSAMYLCASSLAGDGSYNSPLHFGNGTRLTVT.

This clone was seen a single time. This chain uses TRBV7-9 with TRBJ2-5, with D uncertain. The germline V gene has CDR1 SEHNR and CDR2 FQNEAQ (reference sequence). This CDR3 spans 16 amino acids. Trimming took 1 base from V and 5 from J, leaving 17 bases between them. For the CDR3, the DNA is TGTGCCAGCAGCTTAGGTGGCAGCCTAACCGGGGAGACCCAGTACTTC. Translated, it gives CASSLGGSLTGETQYF.

The CDR3 DNA is TGTGCCACCACTCCATCCTCGGGACAGCACACAGATACGCAGTATTTT. As protein: CATTPSSGQHTDTQYF. The chain has TRBV10-3 and TRBJ2-3; 7 bases are a match to TRBD1. Germline lookup yields CDR1 ENHRY and CDR2 SYGVKD. V lost 10 bases to trimming and J lost 2 bases; unmatched junction nucleotides: 15. The CDR3 sequence is 16 residues long.

The gene calls are TRBV5-1 and TRBJ1-1; TRBD1 aligns across 10 bases. CDR1 SGHRS and CDR2 YFSETQ come from the germline V gene. There are 15 residues in the CDR3. The ends lost 4 bases at V and 3 bases at J; junction bases unmatched: 6. This CDR3 reads CASSVDRGHDTEAFF. Written as DNA, the CDR3 is TGCGCCAGCAGCGTTGACAGGGGGCACGACACTGAAGCTTTCTTT. The whole variable domain, filled in from reference TRBV5-1 and TRBJ1-1, reads KAGVTQTPRYLIKTRGQQVTLSCSPISGHRSVSWYQQTPGQGLQFLFEYFSETQRNKGNFPGRFSGRQFSNSRSEMNVSTLELGDSALYLCASSVDRGHDTEAFFGQGTRLTVV.

The chain recombines TRBV4-1 with TRBJ1-4; D not certain. V lost 2 bases and J lost 2, with 24 bases in between. CDR1 MGHRA and CDR2 YSYEKL come from the germline V gene. The CDR3 consists of 20 residues. The CDR3 is CASSQKPAGPTTGTNEKLFF. The CDR3, as DNA: TGCGCCAGCAGCCAAAAACCGGCTGGACCCACCACGGGGACTAATGAAAAACTGTTTTTT.

This clone is large within its sample. Here the CDR3 reads CASSLRQGINTGELFF. The CDR3 bases are TGTGCCAGCAGCTTAAGGCAGGGTATAAACACCGGGGAGCTGTTTTTT. This chain joins TRBV7-9 and TRBJ2-2; TRBD1 might be the D (5 bases). CDR3 size: 16 residues. From germline, CDR1 is SEHNR and CDR2 FQNEAQ (reference sequence). V was clipped by 2 bases and J by 2 bases, with 12 bases between them.

With respect to this clone: Other DNA sequences in the sample encode the same CDR3. J is TRBJ1-1 and V is TRBV4-3; no definite D call. Germline CDR1 and CDR2: LGHNA and YSLEER. With 1 base removed from V and 3 bases from J, the gap between germline ends came to 9 bases. The CDR3 runs 14 residues. CDR3 sequence reads: CASSQARGYTEAFF. In DNA form, the CDR3 reads TGCGCCAGCAGCCAAGCGAGAGGGTACACTGAAGCTTTCTTT.

This chain links TRBV15 with TRBJ2-3, with 7 bases aligning to TRBD2. The CDR3 totals 16 residues. With 1 base clipped from V and 1 base from J, the junction kept 5 bases outside the gene matches. Germline V lookup: CDR1 LNHNV, CDR2 YYDKDF (reference sequence). As DNA, the CDR3 is TGTGCCACCAGCAGAGGTAGCGGGCGGGGCACAGATACGCAGTATTTT. This translates into CATSRGSGRGTDTQYF.

This chain uses TRBV28 with TRBJ2-1; 7 bases are shared with TRBD2. The CDR3 has 16 amino acids. Trimming removed 2 bases from V and 0 bases from J; junction bases left unmatched: 4. Germline assignment: CDR1 MDHEN and CDR2 SYDVKM. Here the CDR3 reads CASSLEGGRSYNEQFF. The DNA of the CDR3 is TGTGCCAGCAGTTTAGAGGGAGGGCGCTCCTACAATGAGCAGTTCTTC. The full variable domain, in which reference TRBV28 and TRBJ2-1 provide the parts outside the CDR3, is DVKVTQSSRYLVKRTGEKVFLECVQDMDHENMFWYRQDPGLGLRLIYFSYDVKMKEKGDIPEGYSVSREKKERFSLILESASTNQTSMYLCASSLEGGRSYNEQFFGPGTRLTVL.

V gene TRBV24-1 combines with J gene TRBJ2-2; 9 bases agree with TRBD2. V was clipped by 7 bases and J by 1 base; unmatched bases: 3. From germline, CDR1 is KGHDR and CDR2 SFDVKD. The CDR3 has 15 residues. The CDR3 region is CATRASGMNTGELFF. For the CDR3, the DNA is TGTGCCACCAGAGCTAGCGGGATGAACACCGGGGAGCTGTTTTTT.

This clone was recorded a few times. The V and J genes are TRBV19 and TRBJ2-1; 7 bases fit TRBD2. CDR1 is LNHDA, CDR2 SQIVND, per germline (reference sequence). The CDR3 has 14 residues. V shed 4 bases and J 4 bases; nucleotides not matched to a gene: 4. The CDR3 sequence is CASSTRDYYNEQFF. CDR3 sequence (DNA): TGTGCCAGTAGTACCCGGGACTATTACAATGAGCAGTTCTTC.